This TCR beta chain stems from a study of T-cell reconstitution after alpha-beta-depleted transplantation in children. At least ten counts were recorded for this clonotype. Preparation of the TCRbeta library involved a method that used unique molecular identifiers. MiXCR, applied by TCRdb to the PCR reads, yields one record per CDR3 protein. Seen here are just over 70,000 distinct CDR3 sequences, 7.3% observed once, and the top ten hold 2% to 3%. The TCR comes from a human donor who donated a stem cell graft to a child with acute lymphoblastic leukemia. Sequencing was performed on PBMCs from the stem cell graft donor, taken from the stem cell graft.

CDR3 protein: CASSQEMGEPASYEQYF. The CDR3 DNA is TGTGCCAGCAGCCAAGAAATGGGGGAGCCAGCCTCCTACGAGCAGTACTTC. This rearrangement joins TRBV4-2 to TRBJ2-7; D assignment may be TRBD1 or TRBD2 (5 bases each). The CDR3 consists of 17 residues. Germline V gene lookup returns CDR1 LGHNA and CDR2 YNFKEQ. The V gene lost 0 bases and the J gene lost 0 bases, with 15 bases spanning the gap.